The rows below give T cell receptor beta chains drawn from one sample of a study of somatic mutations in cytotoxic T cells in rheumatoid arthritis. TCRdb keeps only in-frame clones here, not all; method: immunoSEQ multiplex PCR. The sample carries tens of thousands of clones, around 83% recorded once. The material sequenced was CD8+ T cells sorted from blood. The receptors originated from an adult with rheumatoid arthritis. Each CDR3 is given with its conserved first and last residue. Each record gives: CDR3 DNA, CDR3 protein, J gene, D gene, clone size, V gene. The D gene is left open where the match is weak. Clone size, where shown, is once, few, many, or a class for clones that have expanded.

TGCGCCAGCAGCTTGGAAGTGGGACAGCCCCAGCATTTT	CASSLEVGQPQHF	TRBJ1-5	.	few	TRBV5-1
TGCAGCGTTGACGGGGGGTACGAGCAGTACTTC	CSVDGGYEQYF	TRBJ2-7	TRBD2	.	TRBV29-1
TGTGCCAGCACGGACTACAGCACAGATACGCAGTATTTT	CASTDYSTDTQYF	TRBJ2-3	.	.	TRBV11-3
TGTGCCAGTAAGGGAGGAGGGGACACAGATACGCAGTATTTT	CASKGGGDTDTQYF	TRBJ2-3	.	.	TRBV19
TGTGCCAGCAGTACGAGTCCTGGGGCCAACGTCCTGACTTTC	CASSTSPGANVLTF	TRBJ2-6	.	.	TRBV27
TGTGCCTGGAGTGTACGGAAGTTTCTTTCTAGTGGCGGTATCGGCGGGGAGCTGTTTTTT	CAWSVRKFLSSGGIGGELFF	TRBJ2-2	.	.	TRBV30
TGTGCCAGCCGAGCGGCCGGGACTAACAATGAGCAGTTCTTC	CASRAAGTNNEQFF	TRBJ2-1	TRBD2	once	TRBV11-2
TGTGCCAGCAGCCACCCCCGGCGGGGGGACCGTGAAGCTTTCTTT	CASSHPRRGDREAFF	TRBJ1-1	.	few	TRBV13
TGCGCCAGCAGCCAGGTAGGGGACACCTACGAGCAGTACTTC	CASSQVGDTYEQYF	TRBJ2-7	.	.	TRBV4-1
TGTGCCAGCAGCTTTGGCCTCGCGGGGGGGCCAGAACCCTACAATGAGCAGTTCTTC	CASSFGLAGGPEPYNEQFF	TRBJ2-1	TRBD2	.	TRBV7-9
TGCAGTGCTAGAGTGGGGATCCTGCAGTATTTT	CSARVGILQYF	TRBJ2-3	.	.	TRBV20-1
TGTGCCAGCAGTTTATCCACAGGGTCAGACTACACCTTC	CASSLSTGSDYTF	TRBJ1-2	.	.	TRBV27
TGTGCCAGCAGCCTATCTAGGAGGAGCTCCTACGAGCAGTACTTC	CASSLSRRSSYEQYF	TRBJ2-7	.	.	TRBV14
TGTGCCATCAGCCCCACCGGGAAAACTACAAATCGCCTCTACGAGCAGTACTTC	CAISPTGKTTNRLYEQYF	TRBJ2-7	.	few	TRBV10-3
TGTGCCAGTAGTCTCCGATATCAGCCCCAGCATTTT	CASSLRYQPQHF	TRBJ1-5	.	.	TRBV19
TGTGCCAGCAGTTGGGGACAGGGGGACACCGGGGAGCTGTTTTTT	CASSWGQGDTGELFF	TRBJ2-2	TRBD1	.	TRBV28
TGTGCCAGCAGCCAAGATCAAGATTTTGGGGGGGCCTATGGCTACACCTTC	CASSQDQDFGGAYGYTF	TRBJ1-2	.	.	TRBV4-2
TGTGCCAGCAGTTATACCGGGACAGGGGCTTCACCCCTCCACTTT	CASSYTGTGASPLHF	TRBJ1-6	TRBD1	.	TRBV6-5
TGTGCCAGCATGGACAGGGTCGGCTCCTACGAGCAGTACTTC	CASMDRVGSYEQYF	TRBJ2-7	TRBD1	.	TRBV2
TGTGCCGCTCGTGGGGGAGTATTCGCAGATACGCAGTATTTT	CAARGGVFADTQYF	TRBJ2-3	.	.	TRBV13
TGTGCCAGCAGCGCCGGAGGGGCTCTTACAGATACGCAGTATTTT	CASSAGGALTDTQYF	TRBJ2-3	.	.	TRBV7-6
TGTGCCAGTAGTATAGTAGGGGGGAACACTGAAGCTTTCTTT	CASSIVGGNTEAFF	TRBJ1-1	.	.	TRBV19
TGTGCCATCAGTGTGGAGCGACCGAACACCGGGGAGCTGTTTTTT	CAISVERPNTGELFF	TRBJ2-2	.	.	TRBV10-3
TGTGCCAGCAGCGACAGGAAAAACATTCAGTACTTC	CASSDRKNIQYF	TRBJ2-4	.	.	TRBV9
TGTGCCAGCAGCAAGGCAGGGATGGACGGCTACACCTTC	CASSKAGMDGYTF	TRBJ1-2	.	.	TRBV28
TGTGCCAGCAGTTCGAGACAGGGACAAGAGACCCAGTACTTC	CASSSRQGQETQYF	TRBJ2-5	TRBD1	.	TRBV7-9
TGTGCCAGCAGCCAAGAACCAAGCGGGAACACCGGGGAGCTGTTTTTT	CASSQEPSGNTGELFF	TRBJ2-2	.	.	TRBV14
TGTGCCAGCAGCGTTGGAGGGCCGAACACTGAAGCTTTCTTT	CASSVGGPNTEAFF	TRBJ1-1	.	.	TRBV9